The entry that follows covers one T cell receptor beta chain sequence. The entry originates in a study of blood T cell repertoires in COVID-19. Libraries were prepared by immunoSEQ multiplex PCR; TCRdb keeps only in-frame clonotypes and omits some of them. The sample records around 300,000 clones, roughly 89% being singletons. This TCR derives from a woman in her fifties or sixties who had recovered from COVID-19. Sequencing was done on a sample of PBMCs or T cells enriched from blood (not recorded which).

CDR3 sequence: CASSVEPIGRAQHF. The CDR3 DNA follows: TGTGCCAGCAGCGTAGAACCTATTGGGAGGGCCCAGCATTTT. This chain connects TRBV9 to TRBJ1-5; D not certain. The CDR3 spans 14 residues. Germline-derived CDR1 and CDR2 are SGDLS and YYNGEE. V was shortened by 0 bases and J by 11 bases, with 15 bases between the two germline ends.